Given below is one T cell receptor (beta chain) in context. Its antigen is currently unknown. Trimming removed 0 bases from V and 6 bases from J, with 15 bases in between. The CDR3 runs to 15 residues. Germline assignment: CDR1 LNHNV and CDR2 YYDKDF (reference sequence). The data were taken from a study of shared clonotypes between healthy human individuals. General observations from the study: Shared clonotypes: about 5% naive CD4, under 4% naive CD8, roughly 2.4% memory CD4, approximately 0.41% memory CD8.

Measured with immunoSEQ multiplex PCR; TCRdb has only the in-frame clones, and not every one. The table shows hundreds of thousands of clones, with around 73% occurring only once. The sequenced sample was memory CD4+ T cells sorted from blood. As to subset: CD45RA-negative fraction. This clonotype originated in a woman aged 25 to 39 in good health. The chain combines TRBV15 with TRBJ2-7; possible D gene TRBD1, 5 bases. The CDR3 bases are TGTGCCACCAGCAGAGAAACATTAGGGGTCTCCGAGCAGTACTTC. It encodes CATSRETLGVSEQYF.